This record looks at one T cell receptor (beta chain) sequence and its context. The record originates from a study of blood T cell repertoires in COVID-19. Seattle's cohort entered during active infection and was followed longitudinally. Germline V gene sequence: CDR1 WSHSY, CDR2 SAAADI. The V segment lost 5 bases and the J segment 8 bases; nucleotides outside the gene matches: 7. This CDR3 comprises 13 residues. How the authors handled the data: The assay estimated nucleated cells by amplifying reference gene primers. Measured with immunoSEQ multiplex PCR; TCRdb has only the in-frame clones, and not every one. Clonal size and the V and J genes are those of that table, whereas D and trimming came from the DNA. This table holds hundreds of thousands of clones, roughly 90% found once.

The material sequenced was peripheral blood. The chain recombines TRBV10-2 with TRBJ1-2, with TRBD1 matching over 8 bases. This TCR was recovered from a woman in her 30s with COVID-19, enrolled during active disease. For the CDR3, the DNA is TGCGCCAGCAGTTATCAGGGGGCGCACGGCTACACCTTC. Amino acid sequence: CASSYQGAHGYTF.